The clone carrying this TCR beta chain was recorded once. The antigen is not known. The germline V gene has CDR1 MNHNS and CDR2 SASEGT. The CDR3 consists of 13 residues. Trimming pared 5 bases from V and 3 bases from J, leaving 8 bases between. Clones were sequenced by immunoSEQ multiplex PCR, and TCRdb holds only the in-frame ones, with some missing. The sample shows millions of clones, approximately 92% of them seen only once. This entry belongs to a study of shared clonotypes between healthy human individuals. Regarding the study as a whole: Naive subsets, compared against memory subsets, generally had larger estimated richness values.

Every donor was a Caucasian adult from Nashville, Tennessee. Sequencing was carried out using naive CD4+ T cells sorted from blood. Subset meaning: CD45RA+ positively selected. This chain uses TRBV6-1 with TRBJ1-5; D ambiguous. The sequence derives from a man aged 18 to 29 in good health. The DNA for the CDR3 is TGTGCCAGCAGTAGTCAGATCAATCAGCCCCAGCATTTT. It yields the protein CASSSQINQPQHF.